These 21 T cell receptor beta chains were all obtained from the same sample, sequenced in a study of blood T cell repertoires in COVID-19. Profiling relied on immunoSEQ multiplex PCR, and the TCRdb table lists in-frame clones only, not all of them. The repertoire holds under 500,000 clones, nearly 90% seen once, with just under 2% in the top ten. The sample was PBMCs or T cells enriched from blood (not recorded which). All receptors come from a woman under 30 with acute COVID-19.

The gene calls are TRBV19 and TRBJ1-3; D perhaps matches TRBD1 (6 bases). The CDR3 loop spans 15 amino acids. V was shortened by 6 bases and J by 2 bases, with 14 bases between the two germline ends. Per the germline V gene, CDR1 is LNHDA and CDR2 is SQIVND (reference sequence). The CDR3 nucleotides are TGTGCCAGTAGCGGACAGATTTTAACTGGAAACACCATATATTTT. As protein: CASSGQILTGNTIYF.

This clone was counted a single time. J is TRBJ2-1 and V is TRBV11-2; D call uncertain. The V gene lost 7 bases and the J gene lost 5 bases, with 12 bases spanning the gap. CDR3 length equals 13 residues. CDR1 and CDR2 from the germline V gene are SGHAT and FQNNGV. CDR3 nucleotides: TGTGCCAGCACCCGCGGCGGTAACAATGAGCAGTTCTTC. Its translation is CASTRGGNNEQFF.

This chain joins TRBV6-5 and TRBJ2-1; 9 bases agree with TRBD2. There are 13 residues in the CDR3. The junction had 5 bases not matched to a gene; V was cut back by 8 bases and J by 6 bases. Germline assignment: CDR1 MNHEY and CDR2 SVGAGI. In nucleotides, the CDR3 is TGTGCCAGCGGAAGGACTAGCGTCAATGAGCAGTTCTTC. Protein product: CASGRTSVNEQFF.

The chain couples TRBV6-5 to TRBJ1-1; D is undetermined. The CDR3 is 14 amino acids. Germline V CDR1 and CDR2: MNHEY, SVGAGI. The V gene lost 5 bases and the J gene lost 1 base, with 11 bases spanning the gap. The CDR3 loop is CASSTRAGNTEAFF. As DNA, the CDR3 is TGTGCCAGCAGTACCCGAGCGGGGAACACTGAAGCTTTCTTT.

This clone occurred once. Here the CDR3 DNA reads TGTGCCAGCAGTGGGGGGACTAGCGGAACCACAGATACGCAGTATTTT. Protein sequence: CASSGGTSGTTDTQYF. This chain links TRBV2 with TRBJ2-3, with 11 bases aligning to TRBD2. The CDR3 is 16 amino acids. Trimming removed 4 bases from V and 2 bases from J; junction bases left unmatched: 5. In germline, CDR1 is SNHLY, CDR2 FYNNEI.

V and J are TRBV23-1 and TRBJ1-3; the D gene is possibly TRBD1 (5 bases). TRBV23-1 qualifies as an ORF whose function is uncertain. The CDR3 is made up of 15 amino acids. Trimming pared 3 bases from V and 4 bases from J, leaving 13 bases between. The CDR3 loop reads CASSQGPAPGNTIYF. Written as DNA, the CDR3 is TGCGCCAGCAGTCAGGGGCCGGCCCCGGGAAACACCATATATTTT.

This clone was found once. This chain joins TRBV10-3 and TRBJ2-5; 9 bases fit TRBD1. V was clipped by 5 bases and J by 4 bases; unmatched bases: 5. The CDR3 is 14 residues long. CDR1 ENHRY and CDR2 SYGVKD come from the germline V gene. The CDR3 nucleotides read TGTGCCATCAGTCCGGGACAGGGAGGAGAGACCCAGTACTTC. It is translated as CAISPGQGGETQYF.

The V and J genes are TRBV15 and TRBJ2-7, with 7 nucleotides matching TRBD1. Germline assignment: CDR1 LNHNV and CDR2 YYDKDF (reference sequence). Trimming removed 1 base from V and 6 bases from J; junction bases left unmatched: 3. The CDR3 sequence is 13 residues long. The CDR3 nucleotides read TGTGCCACCAGCAGAGGACAGGGATTCGAGCAGTACTTC. It specifies CATSRGQGFEQYF.

The V call is TRBV13, the J call TRBJ2-5, with 9 bases fitting TRBD2. Germline V lookup: CDR1 PRHDT, CDR2 FYEKMQ (reference sequence). CDR3 size: 16 residues. The junction had 8 bases not matched to a gene; V was cut back by 4 bases and J by 2 bases. The CDR3 is CASSSIAGEKQETQYF. The CDR3 DNA sequence: TGTGCCAGCAGCTCTATAGCGGGGGAAAAGCAAGAGACCCAGTACTTC. The whole variable domain, filled in from reference TRBV13 and TRBJ2-5, reads AAGVIQSPRHLIKEKRETATLKCYPIPRHDTVYWYQQGPGQDPQFLISFYEKMQSDKGSIPDRFSAQQFSDYHSELNMSSLELGDSALYFCASSSIAGEKQETQYFGPGTRLLVL.

The chain employs TRBV29-1 and TRBJ1-2; D ambiguous. V was cut by 0 bases and J by 6 bases, with 5 bases left in between. Germline V lookup: CDR1 SQVTM, CDR2 ANQGSEA. This CDR3 region has 11 residues. The CDR3 DNA reads as TGCAGCGTTGAAGATAGAAATGGCTACACCTTC. Protein: CSVEDRNGYTF.

V is TRBV6-5 and J is TRBJ2-7; 9 positions agree with TRBD2. With 2 bases clipped from V and 5 bases from J, the junction kept 7 bases outside the gene matches. This CDR3 has 15 amino acids. The germline V gene encodes CDR1 MNHEY and CDR2 SVGAGI. The CDR3 DNA reads as TGTGCCAGCAGTTACACTTCTAGCGGGGTTGACGAGCAGTACTTC. Translated, it gives CASSYTSSGVDEQYF.

The sample holds a few counts of this clone. This chain links TRBV7-3 with TRBJ2-1; D uncertain. Germline lookup yields CDR1 SGHTA and CDR2 FQGTGA. V was trimmed by 5 bases and J by 0 bases, leaving 14 bases between them. This CDR3 is 16 amino acids long. CDR3 coding DNA: TGTGCCAGCAGCCCATCGGGTCCTATCTCCTACAATGAGCAGTTCTTC. It encodes CASSPSGPISYNEQFF.

The J gene is TRBJ1-2, the V gene TRBV10-2, with D perhaps TRBD1 (6 bases). The CDR3 consists of 15 residues. The germline V and J ends were trimmed by 3 bases and 0 bases, with 11 bases remaining between them. Germline-derived CDR1 and CDR2 are WSHSY and SAAADI. The CDR3 loop is CASSDRDTTNYGYTF. In nucleotides, the CDR3 is TGCGCCAGCAGTGACCGGGACACAACTAACTATGGCTACACCTTC.

This clone was observed a handful of times. The V call is TRBV6-2 or TRBV6-3, the J call TRBJ1-1; TRBD1 matches 7 bases. J was trimmed by 2 bases and V by 1 base; bases with no gene match: 4. CDR1 is MNHEY and CDR2 is SVGEGT in the germline V gene. The CDR3 spans 15 residues. In DNA, the CDR3 is TGTGCCAGCAGTTACTTGAGACAGGGAAACACTGAAGCTTTCTTT. This gives the protein CASSYLRQGNTEAFF.

The rearrangement links TRBV7-8 to TRBJ1-3, with D possibly matching TRBD1 (6 bases). V lost 3 bases and J 4 bases, leaving 10 bases between the germline ends. The CDR3 contains 14 residues. From germline, CDR1 is SGHVS and CDR2 FQNEAQ. The CDR3 reads CASSFSGAGNTIYF. DNA for the CDR3: TGTGCCAGCAGCTTTTCAGGGGCCGGAAACACCATATATTTT.

This clone was recorded once. The gene calls are TRBV11-2 and TRBJ2-7; no reliable D call. Between the trimmed V and J ends, which lost 3 bases and 3 bases, there was a span of 9 bases. The CDR3 runs 13 residues. CDR1 and CDR2 from the germline V gene are SGHAT and FQNNGV. CDR3 region: CASSFGVGYEQYF. DNA for the CDR3: TGTGCCAGCAGCTTCGGAGTTGGCTACGAGCAGTACTTC.

This clone was seen just once. The chain couples TRBV7-8 to TRBJ2-7, with TRBD1 matching 11 bases. The length of the CDR3 is 19 residues. V gave up 0 bases and J gave up 1 base; unmatched junction bases: 11. CDR1 and CDR2 from the germline V gene are SGHVS and FQNEAQ. The CDR3 DNA reads TGTGCCAGCAGCTTAGCCCCCCCCACGGACAGGGGGCTTTCCTACGAGCAGTACTTC. Translation: CASSLAPPTDRGLSYEQYF.

As concerns this clone: Other nucleotide sequences from this sample produce the same CDR3. CDR3 region: CASSPRLAGAQYF. Here the CDR3 DNA reads TGTGCCAGTAGCCCGAGACTAGCGGGGGCTCAGTACTTC. The chain joins TRBV7-2 to TRBJ2-7, with 12 bases lining up with TRBD2. The V gene end was trimmed by 9 bases and the J gene end by 10 bases; junction bases not matched to a gene: 10. The CDR3 has 13 residues. Germline CDR1 is SGHTA and CDR2 is FQGNSA.

This clone was picked up many times. V gene TRBV3-1 (or the pseudogene TRBV3-2) combines with J gene TRBJ2-5, with 11 bases aligning to TRBD1. CDR3 size: 15 residues. Losses at the gene ends were 4 bases for V and 5 bases for J; bases not matched to a gene: 6. Germline values: CDR1 LGHDT, CDR2 YNNKEL (reference sequence). The DNA of the CDR3 is TGTGCCAGCAGCCTCGGGACAGGGGGATCGGAGACCCAGTACTTC. Translated, it gives CASSLGTGGSETQYF.

This chain links TRBV10-1 with TRBJ1-2; D might be TRBD1 (6 bases). Germline lookup yields CDR1 WNHNN and CDR2 SYGVQD (reference sequence). Trimming took 5 bases from V and 4 from J, leaving 11 bases between them. CDR3 length: 13 residues. CDR3 coding DNA: TGCGCCAGCAGTTTTGGACAGTCCTATGGCTACACCTTC. Translated: CASSFGQSYGYTF.

The J gene is TRBJ1-1, the V gene TRBV2; no clear D. The CDR3 totals 14 residues. From germline, CDR1 is SNHLY and CDR2 FYNNEI. V lost 8 bases and J lost 4, with 17 bases in between. The CDR3 DNA reads TGTGCCAGCCTGCCCCTCGGGGTTGCCACTGAAGCTTTCTTT. The encoded protein is CASLPLGVATEAFF. The entire variable domain, with the rest obtained from reference TRBV2 and TRBJ1-1, is as follows: EPEVTQTPSHQVTQMGQEVILRCVPISNHLYFYWYRQILGQKVEFLVSFYNNEISEKSEIFDDQFSVERPDGSNFTLKIRSTKLEDSAMYFCASLPLGVATEAFFGQGTRLTVV.